The subject of this entry is one T cell receptor (beta chain). The target antigen is unknown. With 2 bases removed from V and 5 bases from J, the gap between germline ends came to 13 bases. CDR3 length: 14 amino acids. Per germline, CDR1 MNHEY and CDR2 SMNVEV (reference sequence). The sample originates from a study of OX40 agonist ivuxolimab in advanced cancers. Study-level information: Each patient was given ivuxolimab into a vein every 2 weeks, at 0.01 to 10 mg/kg. Age averaged about 60 years (range roughly 23 to 80), and roughly 80% were male. Study-level points and caveats: At doses 0.1 to 3.0 mg/kg, CD4+ and CD8+ clones expanded.

Sequencing was performed with immunoSEQ multiplex PCR; in TCRdb, only in-frame clones are kept and a portion is missing. The sample consists of 65,000 to 95,000 clones, around 94% of them appearing once. The chain recombines TRBV27 with TRBJ2-7, with D perhaps TRBD1 (5 bases). Here the sequenced sample was CD4+ or CD8+ T cells sorted from blood, taken in a trial of the OX40 agonist ivuxolimab. The origin of this receptor is an adult with an advanced solid tumor such as melanoma, head and neck, liver or kidney cancer. CDR3 sequence reads: CASSLRGSEHEQYF. The CDR3 DNA follows: TGTGCCAGCAGTTTAAGGGGCAGCGAACACGAGCAGTACTTC.